The 8 T cell receptor beta chains below were found in one sample sequenced in a study of blood T cell repertoires in COVID-19. Repertoires were generated with immunoSEQ multiplex PCR, while TCRdb's copy carries only in-frame clones and drops some. The repertoire includes fewer than 200,000 clones, around 86% of them detected once, and less than 3% sits in the top ten. Material: peripheral blood. Every receptor here comes from a woman older than 75 with COVID-19, enrolled during active disease.

This chain links TRBV20-1 with TRBJ2-1; 7 bases fit TRBD1. CDR3 length: 11 amino acids. J lost 9 bases, V lost 6 bases, and 5 bases had no gene match. Germline assignment: CDR1 DFQATT and CDR2 SNEGSKA (reference sequence). The CDR3 sequence is CSATQGSEQFF. The CDR3 nucleotides are TGCAGTGCAACACAGGGGAGTGAGCAGTTCTTC.

This clone was recorded once. V and J are TRBV3-1 (or the pseudogene TRBV3-2) and TRBJ1-2, with 9 positions matching TRBD1. The CDR3 sequence is 15 residues long. The ends lost 4 bases at V and 8 bases at J; junction bases unmatched: 11. Germline V gene sequence: CDR1 LGHDT, CDR2 YNNKEL (reference sequence). The CDR3 coding sequence is TGTGCCAGCAGCCGTCCCGGGACAGGGAGGAACGGCTACACCTTC. Protein sequence: CASSRPGTGRNGYTF.

This clone has only a few counts. This chain links TRBV6-5 with TRBJ2-1, with D hard to call. The CDR3 extends over 15 amino acids. Germline V CDR1 and CDR2: MNHEY, SVGAGI. V was cut by 5 bases and J by 6 bases, with 17 bases left in between. CDR3 loop: CASSHRPLETNEQFF. In DNA form, the CDR3 reads TGTGCCAGCAGTCACCGCCCCCTAGAAACCAATGAGCAGTTCTTC.

This sequence joins TRBV9 and TRBJ2-3; D is possibly TRBD2 (6 bases). The V end was cut by 2 bases, the J end by 3 bases, with 10 bases between. The CDR3 runs 14 residues. From germline, CDR1 is SGDLS and CDR2 YYNGEE. CDR3: CASSVWGETDTQYF. In DNA form, the CDR3 reads TGTGCCAGCAGCGTTTGGGGGGAGACAGATACGCAGTATTTT.

The chain carries TRBV10-3 and TRBJ1-4, with 7 bases identical to TRBD1. The V gene end was trimmed by 5 bases and the J gene end by 8 bases; junction bases not matched to a gene: 11. Germline loops: CDR1 ENHRY, CDR2 SYGVKD. CDR3 size: 15 residues. The CDR3 nucleotides read TGTGCCATCAGTCCAACAGGGGCCCCTGTAGAAAAACTGTTTTTT. It specifies CAISPTGAPVEKLFF.

This clone was recorded once. CDR3: CASSYLLRDSPNYGYTF. The DNA of the CDR3 is TGTGCCAGCAGCTACCTTCTCCGGGACAGCCCTAACTATGGCTACACCTTC. V usage is TRBV5-6 and J usage is TRBJ1-2, with TRBD1 matching 7 bases. The V and J ends lost 3 bases and 0 bases, in that order; junction bases with no gene match: 11. Per germline, CDR1 SGHDT and CDR2 YYEEEE. The CDR3 spans 17 residues.

Only one count was recorded for this clone. The chain joins TRBV28 to TRBJ1-1; D gene unclear. The CDR3 is 10 amino acids. CDR1 and CDR2 (germline): MDHEN, SYDVKM. Trimming left V 8 bases short and J 6 bases short, with 7 bases between. CDR3 loop: CASGRAEAFF. The CDR3 DNA reads TGTGCCAGCGGTCGCGCTGAAGCTTTCTTT.

This chain links TRBV28 with TRBJ1-1, with TRBD1 matching over 8 bases. The CDR3 is made up of 15 amino acids. Germline assignment: CDR1 MDHEN and CDR2 SYDVKM. Unmatched junction bases numbered 7, after V lost 3 bases and J lost 4 bases. CDR3 in amino acids: CASSFRTGWVTEAFF. The CDR3 DNA reads as TGTGCCAGCAGTTTCAGGACAGGGTGGGTCACTGAAGCTTTCTTT.